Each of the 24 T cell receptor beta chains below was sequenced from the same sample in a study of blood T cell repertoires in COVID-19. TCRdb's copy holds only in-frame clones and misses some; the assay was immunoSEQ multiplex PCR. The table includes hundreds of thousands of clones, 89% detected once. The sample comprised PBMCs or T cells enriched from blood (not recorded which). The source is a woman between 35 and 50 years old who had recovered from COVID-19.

The CDR3: CASSQDRDSYGYTF. The CDR3 DNA follows: TGCGCCAGCAGCCAAGATAGGGACAGCTATGGCTACACCTTC. This sequence joins TRBV4-1 and TRBJ1-2; 7 bases agree with TRBD1. Germline assignment: CDR1 MGHRA and CDR2 YSYEKL. V was clipped by 0 bases and J by 4 bases; unmatched bases: 2. This CDR3 comprises 14 residues.

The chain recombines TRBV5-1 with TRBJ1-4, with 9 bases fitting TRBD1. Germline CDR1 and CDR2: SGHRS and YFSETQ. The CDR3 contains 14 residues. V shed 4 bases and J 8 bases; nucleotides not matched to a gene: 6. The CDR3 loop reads CASSAGTGLEKLFF. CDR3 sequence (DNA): TGCGCCAGCAGCGCCGGGACAGGGCTCGAAAAACTGTTTTTT.

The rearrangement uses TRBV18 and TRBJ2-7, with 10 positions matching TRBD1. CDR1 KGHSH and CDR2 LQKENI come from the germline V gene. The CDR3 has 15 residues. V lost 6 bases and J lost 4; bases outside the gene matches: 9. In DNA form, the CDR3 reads TGTGCCAGCTCTTATTCCGGGACAGGGGAGTACGAGCAGTACTTC. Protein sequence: CASSYSGTGEYEQYF.

As DNA, the CDR3 is TGTGCCAGCAGTCCCTCGAGGGACTATGGCTACACCTTC. Encoded protein: CASSPSRDYGYTF. This chain uses TRBV6-5 with TRBJ1-2, with unresolved D. CDR1 is MNHEY and CDR2 is SVGAGI in the germline V gene. CDR3 length: 13 residues. V lost 5 bases and J 3 bases, leaving 10 bases between the germline ends.

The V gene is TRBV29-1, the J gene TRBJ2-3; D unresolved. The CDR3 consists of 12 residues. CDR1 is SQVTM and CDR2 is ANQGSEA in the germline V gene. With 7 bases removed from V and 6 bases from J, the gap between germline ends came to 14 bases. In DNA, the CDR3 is TGCAGCGCGGATCTAACCCCCGATACGCAGTATTTT. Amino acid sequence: CSADLTPDTQYF.

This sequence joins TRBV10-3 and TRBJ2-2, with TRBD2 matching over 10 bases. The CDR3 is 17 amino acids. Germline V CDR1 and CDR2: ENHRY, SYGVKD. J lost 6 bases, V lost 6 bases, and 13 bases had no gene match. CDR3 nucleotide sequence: TGTGCCATCAGGCGCCAGGCTAGCGGGAGTCATCCCGGGGAGCTGTTTTTT. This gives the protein CAIRRQASGSHPGELFF.

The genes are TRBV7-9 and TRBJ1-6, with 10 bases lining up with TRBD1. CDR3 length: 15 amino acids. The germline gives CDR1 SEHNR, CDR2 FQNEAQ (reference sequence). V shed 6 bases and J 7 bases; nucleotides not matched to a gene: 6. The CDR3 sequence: CASSSSGQGNSPLHF. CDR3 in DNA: TGTGCCAGCAGTTCCTCGGGACAGGGGAATTCACCCCTCCACTTT.

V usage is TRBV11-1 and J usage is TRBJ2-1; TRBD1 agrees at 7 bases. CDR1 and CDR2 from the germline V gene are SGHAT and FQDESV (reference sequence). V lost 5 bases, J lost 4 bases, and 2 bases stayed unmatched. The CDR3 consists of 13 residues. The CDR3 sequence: CASSLGQYNEQFF. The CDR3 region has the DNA TGTGCCAGCAGCCTGGGACAGTACAATGAGCAGTTCTTC.

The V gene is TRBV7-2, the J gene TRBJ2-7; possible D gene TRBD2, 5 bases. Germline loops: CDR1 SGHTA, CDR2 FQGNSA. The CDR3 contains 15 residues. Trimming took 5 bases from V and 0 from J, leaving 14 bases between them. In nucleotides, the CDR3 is TGTGCCAGCAGCCCAGAGCGTGGGAGCTCCTACGAGCAGTACTTC. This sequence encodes CASSPERGSSYEQYF.

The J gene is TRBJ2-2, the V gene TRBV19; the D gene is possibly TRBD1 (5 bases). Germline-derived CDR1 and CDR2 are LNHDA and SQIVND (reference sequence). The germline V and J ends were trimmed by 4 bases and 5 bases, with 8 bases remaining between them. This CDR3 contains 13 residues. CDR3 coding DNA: TGTGCCAGTAGTAAAGGGGATACCGGGGAGCTGTTTTTT. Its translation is CASSKGDTGELFF.

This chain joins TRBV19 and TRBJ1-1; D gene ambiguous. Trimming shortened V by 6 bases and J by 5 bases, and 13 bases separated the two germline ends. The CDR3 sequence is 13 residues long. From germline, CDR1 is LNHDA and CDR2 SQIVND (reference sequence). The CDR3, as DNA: TGTGCCAGTAGCACCACGAGGGATACTGAAGCTTTCTTT. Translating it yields CASSTTRDTEAFF. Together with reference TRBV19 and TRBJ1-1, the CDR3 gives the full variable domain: DGGITQSPKYLFRKEGQNVTLSCEQNLNHDAMYWYRQDPGQGLRLIYYSQIVNDFQKGDIAEGYSVSREKKESFPLTVTSAQKNPTAFYLCASSTTRDTEAFFGQGTRLTVV.

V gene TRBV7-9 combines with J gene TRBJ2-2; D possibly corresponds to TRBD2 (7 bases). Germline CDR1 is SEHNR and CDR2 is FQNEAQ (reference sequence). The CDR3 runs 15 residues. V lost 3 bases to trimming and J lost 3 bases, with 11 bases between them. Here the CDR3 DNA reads TGTGCCAGCAGCTTTTCGGGGGGCCACACCGGGGAGCTGTTTTTT. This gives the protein CASSFSGGHTGELFF.

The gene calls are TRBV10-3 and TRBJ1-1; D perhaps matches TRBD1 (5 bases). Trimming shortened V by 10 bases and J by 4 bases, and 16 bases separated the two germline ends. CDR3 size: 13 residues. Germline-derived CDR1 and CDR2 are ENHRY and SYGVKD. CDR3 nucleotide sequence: TGTGCCAGCCGACAGCGTTGGAGCACTGAAGCTTTCTTT. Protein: CASRQRWSTEAFF.

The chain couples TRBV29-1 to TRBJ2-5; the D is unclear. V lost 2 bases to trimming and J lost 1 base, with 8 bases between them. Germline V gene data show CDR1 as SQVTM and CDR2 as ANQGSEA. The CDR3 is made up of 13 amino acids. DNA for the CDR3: TGCAGCGTTGAAATAGTCCGCCAAGAGACCCAGTACTTC. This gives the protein CSVEIVRQETQYF.

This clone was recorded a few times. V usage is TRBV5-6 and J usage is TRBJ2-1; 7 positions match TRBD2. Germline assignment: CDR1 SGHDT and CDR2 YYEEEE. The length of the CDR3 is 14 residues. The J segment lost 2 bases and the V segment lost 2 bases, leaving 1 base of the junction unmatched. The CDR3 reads CASSFGLAYNEQFF. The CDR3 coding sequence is TGTGCCAGCAGCTTCGGACTAGCCTACAATGAGCAGTTCTTC.

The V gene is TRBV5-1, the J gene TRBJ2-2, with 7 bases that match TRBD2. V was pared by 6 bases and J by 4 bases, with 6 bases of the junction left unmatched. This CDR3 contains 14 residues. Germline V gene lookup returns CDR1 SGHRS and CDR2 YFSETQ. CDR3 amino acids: CASNREASTGELFF. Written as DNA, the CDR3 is TGCGCCAGCAACCGGGAGGCCTCCACCGGGGAGCTGTTTTTT.

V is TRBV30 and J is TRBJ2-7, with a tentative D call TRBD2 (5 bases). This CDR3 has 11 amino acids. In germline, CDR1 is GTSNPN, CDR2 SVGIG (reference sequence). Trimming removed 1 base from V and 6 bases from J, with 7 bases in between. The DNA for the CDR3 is TGTGCCTGGAGTGGCCGGGGCGAGCAGTACTTC. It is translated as CAWSGRGEQYF.

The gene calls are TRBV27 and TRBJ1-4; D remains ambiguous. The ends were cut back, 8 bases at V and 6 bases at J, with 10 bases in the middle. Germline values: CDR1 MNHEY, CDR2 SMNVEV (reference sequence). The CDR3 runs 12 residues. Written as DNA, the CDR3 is TGTGCCAGCGACTTTTCGCATGAAAAACTGTTTTTT. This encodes CASDFSHEKLFF.

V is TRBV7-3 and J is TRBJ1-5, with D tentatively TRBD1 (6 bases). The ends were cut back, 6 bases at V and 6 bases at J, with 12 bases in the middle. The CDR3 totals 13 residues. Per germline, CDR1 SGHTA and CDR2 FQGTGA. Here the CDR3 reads CASSVQGGQPQHF. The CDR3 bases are TGTGCCAGCAGTGTACAGGGCGGTCAGCCCCAGCATTTT.

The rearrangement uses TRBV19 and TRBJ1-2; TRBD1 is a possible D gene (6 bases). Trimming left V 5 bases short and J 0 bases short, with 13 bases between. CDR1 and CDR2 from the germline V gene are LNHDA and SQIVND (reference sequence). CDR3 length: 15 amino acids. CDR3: CASSFAGQTNYGYTF. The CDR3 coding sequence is TGTGCCAGTAGTTTTGCTGGACAGACTAACTATGGCTACACCTTC.

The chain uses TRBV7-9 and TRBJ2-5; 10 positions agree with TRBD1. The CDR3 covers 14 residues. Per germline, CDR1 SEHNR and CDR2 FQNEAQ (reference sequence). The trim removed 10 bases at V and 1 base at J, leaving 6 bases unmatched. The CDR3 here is CATGGQGGQETQYF. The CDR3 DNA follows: TGTGCCACCGGTGGACAGGGGGGCCAAGAGACCCAGTACTTC.

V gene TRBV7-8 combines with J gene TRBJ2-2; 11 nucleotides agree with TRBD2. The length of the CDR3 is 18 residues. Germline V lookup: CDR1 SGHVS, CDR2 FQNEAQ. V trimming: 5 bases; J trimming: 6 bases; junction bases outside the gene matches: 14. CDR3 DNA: TGTGCCAGCAGCCACAGTTCATTTAGCGGGGGGGCCCCCGGGGAGCTGTTTTTT. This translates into CASSHSSFSGGAPGELFF.

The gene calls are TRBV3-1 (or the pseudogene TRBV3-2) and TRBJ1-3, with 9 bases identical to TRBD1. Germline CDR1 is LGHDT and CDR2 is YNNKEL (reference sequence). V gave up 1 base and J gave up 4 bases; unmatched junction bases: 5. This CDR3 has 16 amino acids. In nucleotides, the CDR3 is TGTGCCAGCAGCCAAGTCCTAGGACAGGGGGGAAACACCATATATTTT. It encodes CASSQVLGQGGNTIYF.

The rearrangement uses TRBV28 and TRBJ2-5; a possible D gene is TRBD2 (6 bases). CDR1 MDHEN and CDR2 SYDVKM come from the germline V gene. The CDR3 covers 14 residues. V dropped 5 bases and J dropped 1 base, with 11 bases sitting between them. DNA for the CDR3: TGTGCCAGCAGTGGAACTAGCATCCAAGAGACCCAGTACTTC. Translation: CASSGTSIQETQYF.